The 23 T cell receptor beta chains below were found in one sample sequenced in a study of blood T cells in healthy people across ages. Combining a sample-barcoded 5' primer with a J-beta primer mix, a second PCR ran for roughly 7 to 12 cycles. TCRdb called the 5' RACE reads again in MiXCR, with one record for every CDR3 protein. The profile shows 630,000 or so distinct CDR3 sequences, about 28% of them singletons. What was sequenced was blood. The receptors here all came from a woman older than 75 in good health.

The chain links TRBV7-2 to TRBJ2-6; no clear D gene. V shed 1 base and J shed 2 bases, with 6 bases lying between them. Looked up from germline, CDR1 is SGHTA and CDR2 is FQGNSA. The CDR3 has 15 amino acids. CDR3: CASSLGLPGANVLTF. As DNA, the CDR3 is TGTGCCAGCAGCTTAGGGCTACCTGGGGCCAACGTCCTGACTTTC.

The V call is TRBV20-1, the J call TRBJ2-7, with 12 bases lining up with TRBD2. Germline V gives CDR1 DFQATT, CDR2 SNEGSKA (reference sequence). This CDR3 is built from 15 residues. J was trimmed by 5 bases and V by 1 base; bases with no gene match: 6. The CDR3 nucleotides are TGCAGTGCTAGAGGGAAGACTAGCGGGAGCCACGAGCAGTACTTC. Translating gives CSARGKTSGSHEQYF.

This chain uses TRBV7-2 with TRBJ2-5; D uncertain. CDR1 is SGHTA, CDR2 FQGNSA, per germline. Trimming stripped 2 bases from V and 1 base from J, with 14 bases between. The CDR3 length is 16 residues. DNA of the CDR3: TGTGCCAGCAGCTTAATGAGCACTACCCTCCAAGAGACCCAGTACTTC. It is translated as CASSLMSTTLQETQYF. Full variable domain (remainder filled in from reference TRBV7-2 and TRBJ2-5): GAGVSQSPSNKVTEKGKDVELRCDPISGHTALYWYRQSLGQGLEFLIYFQGNSAPDKSGLPSDRFSAERTGGSVSTLTIQRTQQEDSAVYLCASSLMSTTLQETQYFGPGTRLLVL.

This clonotype came up a few times. V gene TRBV30 combines with J gene TRBJ1-3; D not resolved. CDR1 GTSNPN and CDR2 SVGIG come from the germline V gene (reference sequence). The CDR3 sequence is 13 residues long. V lost 4 bases and J lost 0, with 7 bases in between. CDR3 nucleotide sequence: TGTGCCTGGACCGGGAGCTCTGGAAACACCATATATTTT. This sequence encodes CAWTGSSGNTIYF.

This rearrangement joins TRBV5-1 to TRBJ1-2; TRBD1 matches at 8 bases. The CDR3 extends over 14 amino acids. Germline V gene sequence: CDR1 SGHRS, CDR2 YFSETQ. After removal of 4 bases from V and 2 bases from J, the junction contained 4 bases not matched to a gene. CDR3 protein: CASSPRQGNYGYTF. The CDR3 DNA reads TGCGCCAGCAGCCCCCGACAGGGGAACTATGGCTACACCTTC.

V usage is TRBV18 and J usage is TRBJ1-2; 7 positions match TRBD1. The CDR3 totals 13 residues. Looked up from germline, CDR1 is KGHSH and CDR2 is LQKENI. Trimming took 5 bases from V and 10 from J; bases not matched to a gene: 10. The CDR3 is CASSSLGTVDYTF. CDR3 DNA: TGTGCCAGCTCATCACTCGGGACAGTTGACTACACCTTC.

This clonotype was recorded a few times. The CDR3 protein is CASTSGALNTGELFF. In nucleotides, the CDR3 is TGTGCCAGCACCTCGGGGGCCTTGAACACCGGGGAGCTGTTTTTT. The chain is built from TRBV28 and TRBJ2-2, with D perhaps matching TRBD1 or TRBD2 (6 bases each). V was trimmed by 7 bases and J by 1 base, leaving 13 bases between them. CDR1 and CDR2 from the germline V gene are MDHEN and SYDVKM. CDR3 length equals 15 residues.

The chain employs TRBV20-1 and TRBJ1-1; D unclear. Trimming shortened V by 3 bases and J by 4 bases, and 18 bases separated the two germline ends. The CDR3 extends over 15 amino acids. Germline CDR1 is DFQATT and CDR2 is SNEGSKA (reference sequence). The CDR3 DNA reads as TGCAGTGCTAGTATTGTACCTGGTACCGGCACTGAAGCTTTCTTT. Its protein is CSASIVPGTGTEAFF.

This clonotype was counted ten times or more. The CDR3 protein is CASSLKTRYENIQYF. The DNA of the CDR3 is TGCGCCAGCAGCTTGAAAACCCGCTACGAAAACATTCAGTACTTC. This chain links TRBV5-1 with TRBJ2-4; D unclear. Germline V gene lookup returns CDR1 SGHRS and CDR2 YFSETQ. This CDR3 has 15 amino acids. Trimming shortened V by 1 base and J by 5 bases, and 13 bases separated the two germline ends.

This clonotype was seen many times. The chain employs TRBV20-1 and TRBJ2-3; TRBD2 aligns across 10 bases. The V segment lost 1 base and the J segment 4 bases; nucleotides outside the gene matches: 2. The CDR3 consists of 14 residues. The germline gives CDR1 DFQATT, CDR2 SNEGSKA (reference sequence). The CDR3 bases are TGCAGTGCTAGAGTGCTAGCGGGGGCAGATACGCAGTATTTT. Its protein is CSARVLAGADTQYF.

There are many counts of this clonotype. The chain has TRBV20-1 and TRBJ2-1; D is tentatively TRBD1 or TRBD2 (5 bases each). This CDR3 spans 15 amino acids. V lost 0 bases and J lost 2, with 11 bases in between. Germline values: CDR1 DFQATT, CDR2 SNEGSKA (reference sequence). The CDR3 coding sequence is TGCAGTGCTAGAGAACCGGGGACCCCCTACAATGAGCAGTTCTTC. Its protein is CSAREPGTPYNEQFF.

With respect to this clonotype: The junction departs from the called germline gene at one end, perhaps through a read error. This chain connects TRBV11-2 to TRBJ1-2; 9 nucleotides line up with TRBD1. The germline gives CDR1 SGHAT, CDR2 FQNNGV. This CDR3 has 17 residues. The CDR3 reads CANSLALGQGSIGGYTF. CDR3 bases: TGTGCCAACAGCTTAGCCCTAGGACAGGGGTCAATAGGTGGCTACACCTTC. Full variable domain (remainder filled in from reference TRBV11-2 and TRBJ1-2): EAGVAQSPRYKIIEKRQSVAFWCNPISGHATLYWYQQILGQGPKLLIQFQNNGVVDDSQLPKDRFSAERLKGVDSTLKIQPAKLEDSAVYLCANSLALGQGSIGGYTFGSGTRLTVV.

The chain is built from TRBV16 and TRBJ1-2; TRBD1 agrees at 10 bases. The CDR3 spans 17 residues. V lost 4 bases and J lost 3; bases outside the gene matches: 11. Germline V gene lookup returns CDR1 KGHSY and CDR2 FQNENV. CDR3 DNA sequence: TGTGCCAGCAGCCCCAACCCGGGACAGGGGTTTGACTATGGCTACACCTTC. It is translated as CASSPNPGQGFDYGYTF.

In regard to this clonotype: This may be a read error: a much more frequent sequence differs by one nucleotide. V and J are TRBV24-1 and TRBJ1-4, with TRBD1 as a possible D gene (5 bases). The germline V gene encodes CDR1 KGHDR and CDR2 SFDVKD. This CDR3 is built from 16 residues. CDR3 region: CATSAKKGTSNEKRFF. The DNA for the CDR3 is TGTGCCACCAGTGCGAAAAAGGGGACCAGCAATGAAAAACGGTTTTTT.

In this sample, this clonotype turned up many times. V is TRBV20-1 and J is TRBJ2-1, with D unresolved. From germline, CDR1 is DFQATT and CDR2 SNEGSKA (reference sequence). Trimming cost V 6 bases and J 5 bases, with 23 bases left between them. This CDR3 is 16 amino acids long. Here the CDR3 DNA reads TGCAGTGCCCAAAGATCAGGACCCGACCTCCACAATGAGCAGTTCTTC. This codes for CSAQRSGPDLHNEQFF.

This clonotype was counted ten times or more. The J gene is TRBJ1-5, the V gene TRBV5-1; 8 bases line up with TRBD1. The CDR3 extends over 14 amino acids. V shed 3 bases and J 6 bases; nucleotides not matched to a gene: 5. CDR1 and CDR2 from the germline V gene are SGHRS and YFSETQ. CDR3 DNA sequence: TGCGCCAGCAGCTCTGGACAGGGAGGTCAGCCCCAGCATTTT. Translation gives CASSSGQGGQPQHF. The full variable domain, with the rest looked up from reference TRBV5-1 and TRBJ1-5, is KAGVTQTPRYLIKTRGQQVTLSCSPISGHRSVSWYQQTPGQGLQFLFEYFSETQRNKGNFPGRFSGRQFSNSRSEMNVSTLELGDSALYLCASSSGQGGQPQHFGDGTRLSIL.

This clonotype came up a few times. The chain carries TRBV20-1 and TRBJ1-1; D might be TRBD1 (6 bases). The CDR3 has 14 amino acids. Trimming pared 5 bases from V and 1 base from J, leaving 14 bases between. Germline V gives CDR1 DFQATT, CDR2 SNEGSKA (reference sequence). CDR3 sequence (DNA): TGCAGTGCTGACAAGGGACAATGGAACACTGAAGCTTTCTTT. It specifies CSADKGQWNTEAFF.

This clonotype has a count of ten or more. The chain has TRBV4-1 and TRBJ2-7, with D perhaps TRBD1 or TRBD2 (5 bases each). The CDR3 extends over 18 amino acids. Germline values: CDR1 MGHRA, CDR2 YSYEKL. Trimming left V 4 bases short and J 0 bases short, with 22 bases between. The DNA of the CDR3 is TGCGCCAGCAGCCCCCCTCAGGGTTCGGGGAAAGGCTCCTACGAGCAGTACTTC. Its translation is CASSPPQGSGKGSYEQYF.

There are many counts of this clonotype. The J gene is TRBJ2-7, the V gene TRBV6-5; 9 nucleotides line up with TRBD1. The J segment lost 2 bases and the V segment lost 5 bases, leaving 4 bases of the junction unmatched. This CDR3 spans 14 amino acids. Germline CDR1 reads MNHEY; CDR2 reads SVGAGI. DNA for the CDR3: TGTGCCAGCAGTCTCCGGGACAGGGCCTACGAGCAGTACTTC. Protein: CASSLRDRAYEQYF.

This clonotype was recorded many times. One end of the junction varies from germline; a read error may be responsible. This sequence joins TRBV6-6 and TRBJ2-3; TRBD1 aligns across 7 bases. The CDR3 is 16 amino acids. Germline V gene lookup returns CDR1 MNHNY and CDR2 SVGAGI (reference sequence). The CDR3 region is CASNLETGRYTDTQYF. The CDR3 region has the DNA TGCGCCAGCAACCTAGAGACAGGGCGCTACACAGATACGCAGTATTTT.

This clonotype was counted a few times. V usage is TRBV18 and J usage is TRBJ2-1; TRBD2 agrees at 9 bases. The germline CDR1 and CDR2 sequences are KGHSH and LQKENI. The CDR3 loop spans 15 amino acids. After removal of 3 bases from V and 3 bases from J, the junction contained 3 bases not matched to a gene. This CDR3 is CASSPEAGGYNEQFF. In DNA, the CDR3 is TGTGCCAGCTCACCCGAAGCGGGGGGCTACAATGAGCAGTTCTTC.

Many counts were recorded for this clonotype. The chain combines TRBV6-1 with TRBJ2-3, with D maybe TRBD1 (6 bases). CDR3 length: 16 amino acids. The germline V gene encodes CDR1 MNHNS and CDR2 SASEGT. With 5 bases removed from V and 0 bases from J, the gap between germline ends came to 15 bases. The CDR3 here is CASSKMGARSTDTQYF. CDR3 sequence (DNA): TGTGCCAGCAGTAAGATGGGGGCTAGAAGCACAGATACGCAGTATTTT.

CDR3 sequence: CASSIEAGQGAYEQYF. CDR3 bases: TGTGCCAGTAGTATAGAGGCGGGACAGGGGGCCTACGAGCAGTACTTC. The J gene is TRBJ2-7, the V gene TRBV19; 11 bases match TRBD1. The CDR3 sequence is 16 residues long. V gave up 0 bases and J gave up 2 bases; unmatched junction bases: 3. Looked up from germline, CDR1 is LNHDA and CDR2 is SQIVND (reference sequence).